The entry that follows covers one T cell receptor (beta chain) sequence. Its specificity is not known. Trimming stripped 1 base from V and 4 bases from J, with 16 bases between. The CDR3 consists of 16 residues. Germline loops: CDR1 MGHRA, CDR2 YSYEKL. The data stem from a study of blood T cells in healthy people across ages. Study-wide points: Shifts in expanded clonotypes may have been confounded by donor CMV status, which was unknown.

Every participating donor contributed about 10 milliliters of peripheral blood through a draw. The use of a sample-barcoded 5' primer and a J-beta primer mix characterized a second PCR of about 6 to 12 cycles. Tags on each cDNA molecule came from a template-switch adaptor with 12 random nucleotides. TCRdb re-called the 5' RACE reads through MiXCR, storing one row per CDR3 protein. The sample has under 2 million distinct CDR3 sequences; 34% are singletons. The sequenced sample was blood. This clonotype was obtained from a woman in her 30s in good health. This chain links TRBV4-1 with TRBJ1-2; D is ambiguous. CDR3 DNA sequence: TGCGCCAGCAGCCAAGGTATGGAAGGGATCTCCTATGGCTACACCTTC. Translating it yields CASSQGMEGISYGYTF.